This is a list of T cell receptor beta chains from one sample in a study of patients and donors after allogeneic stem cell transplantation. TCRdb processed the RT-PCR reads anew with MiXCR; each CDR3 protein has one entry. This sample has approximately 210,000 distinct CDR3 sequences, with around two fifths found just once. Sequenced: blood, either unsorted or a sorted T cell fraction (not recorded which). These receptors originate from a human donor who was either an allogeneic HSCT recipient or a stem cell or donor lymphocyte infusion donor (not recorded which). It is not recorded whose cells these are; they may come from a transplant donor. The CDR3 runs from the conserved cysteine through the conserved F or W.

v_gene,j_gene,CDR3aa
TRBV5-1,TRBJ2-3,CASSPGRPGGTQYF
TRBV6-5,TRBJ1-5,CASSWGSDSNQPQHF
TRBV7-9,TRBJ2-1,CASSLGRVSSYNEQFF
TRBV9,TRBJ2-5,CASSIRGLQETQYF
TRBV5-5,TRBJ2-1,CASSLSLTGYSGNEQFF
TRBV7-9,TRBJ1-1,CASSLALGGAFF
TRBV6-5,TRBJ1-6,CASSSHRGLDNSPLHF
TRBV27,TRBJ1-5,CASSRTGSNQPQHF
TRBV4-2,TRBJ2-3,CASSPTPGTDTQYF
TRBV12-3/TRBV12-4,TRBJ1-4,CASSLAPGENNEKLFF
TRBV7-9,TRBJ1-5,CASRGNSNQPQHF
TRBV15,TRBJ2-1,CATSRDTSGNHNEQFF
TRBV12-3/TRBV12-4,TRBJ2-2,CASSRLASTGELFF
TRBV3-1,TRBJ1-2,CASSPVQGNYGYTF
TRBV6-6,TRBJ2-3,CASSRGEGQTDTQYF
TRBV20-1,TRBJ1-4,CSAPDREGEKLFF
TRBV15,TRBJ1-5,CATSRGRVVSNQPQHF
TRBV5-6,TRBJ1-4,CASSLNGQGNEKLFF
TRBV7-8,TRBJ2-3,CASSLAPSGTDTQYF
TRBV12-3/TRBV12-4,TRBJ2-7,CASSLLLEAEQYF
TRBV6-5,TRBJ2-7,CASSYTGFYEQYF
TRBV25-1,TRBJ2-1,CASSKNWDSFRVKQFF
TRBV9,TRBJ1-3,CASSVTPGGDNSGNTIYF
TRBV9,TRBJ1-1,CASSVGGGGTEAFF